This is a list of T cell receptor beta chains from one sample in a study of post-analysis software for immune sequencing data. TCRdb called the PCR reads again in MiXCR, with one record for every CDR3 protein. This sample has roughly 620,000 distinct CDR3 sequences, with 44% found just once. Input material: blood. The receptors were sampled from a girl aged 5-17 years with multiple sclerosis. Both conserved end residues are part of each CDR3. The D gene is left open where the match is weak. Clone size is stated in some rows and not others, as once, few, many or a class when expanded.

>TRBV20-1|TRBD2|TRBJ2-7|-
CSAGSGRDSGEQYF
TGCAGTGCTGGGAGCGGGAGGGACTCTGGAGAGCAGTACTTC
>TRBV12-3/TRBV12-4|-|TRBJ2-3|-
CASSLGFTDTQYF
TGTGCCAGCAGTTTAGGATTTACAGATACGCAGTATTTT
>TRBV6-4|TRBD2|TRBJ2-1|few
CASSEGLAGGDEQFF
TGTGCCAGCAGTGAGGGGCTAGCGGGAGGGGATGAGCAGTTCTTC
>TRBV12-3/TRBV12-4|-|TRBJ1-1|-
CASSFRNTEAFF
TGTGCCAGCAGTTTTAGGAACACTGAAGCTTTCTTT
>TRBV12-3/TRBV12-4|-|TRBJ1-2|-
CATSWDVISYTF
TGTGCCACCAGTTGGGACGTAATTAGCTACACCTTC
>TRBV7-2|-|TRBJ1-2|-
CASSLMGGGDGYTF
TGTGCCAGCAGCCTGATGGGTGGGGGAGATGGCTACACCTTC
>TRBV11-2|TRBD2|TRBJ2-7|-
CASSSPTSGRDYEQYF
TGTGCCAGCAGCTCCCCGACTAGCGGGAGGGACTACGAGCAGTACTTC
>TRBV7-9|TRBD1|TRBJ2-7|few
CASSLPGQGDEQYF
TGTGCCAGCAGCCTACCGGGACAGGGAGACGAGCAGTACTTC
>TRBV5-1|TRBD1|TRBJ1-4|-
CASRTGQGGEKLFF
TGCGCCAGCAGGACGGGACAGGGAGGTGAAAAACTGTTTTTT
>TRBV4-1|-|TRBJ2-5|-
CASSQDLGRARAAETQYF
TGCGCCAGCAGCCAAGATCTCGGACGAGCAAGAGCCGCGGAGACCCAGTACTTC
>TRBV5-1|-|TRBJ2-1|-
CASSLASLNEQFF
TGCGCCAGCAGCTTGGCCAGCCTCAATGAGCAGTTCTTC
>TRBV7-2|-|TRBJ2-3|-
CASSLISGGTDTQYF
TGTGCCAGCAGCTTAATATCAGGAGGCACAGATACGCAGTATTTT
>TRBV7-7|-|TRBJ2-7|-
CASSLRAGPTYEQYF
TGTGCTAGCAGCTTAAGGGCGGGCCCAACCTACGAGCAGTACTTC
>TRBV4-1|-|TRBJ2-7|few
CASSQDLGTTYEQYF
TGCGCCAGCAGCCAAGATCTCGGGACGACCTACGAGCAGTACTTC
>TRBV5-1|-|TRBJ1-2|-
CASSLRAQGRSRGYTF
TGCGCCAGCAGCCTCCGGGCCCAGGGGAGGTCGCGAGGCTACACCTTC
>TRBV4-1|TRBD1|TRBJ2-1|few
CASSQVRGQVVNEQFF
TGCGCCAGCAGCCAAGTCCGAGGACAGGTTGTAAATGAGCAGTTCTTC
>TRBV7-9|TRBD2|TRBJ2-1|-
CARPSTGTSESEAYNEQFF
TGTGCCCGCCCGTCCACCGGGACTAGCGAATCCGAGGCCTACAATGAGCAGTTCTTC
>TRBV5-1|TRBD2|TRBJ2-1|-
CASSLGLFNEQFF
TGCGCCAGCAGCCTGGGACTATTCAATGAGCAGTTCTTC
>TRBV7-2|-|TRBJ2-1|-
CASSLGVRVVNEQFF
TGTGCCAGCAGCTTAGGCGTCAGGGTTGTGAATGAGCAGTTCTTC
>TRBV27|TRBD1|TRBJ1-1|few
CASPGTGVNMNTEAFF
TGTGCCAGCCCCGGGACAGGGGTTAATATGAACACTGAAGCTTTCTTT
>TRBV20-1|TRBD2|TRBJ2-5|-
CSASPRLAVLETQYF
TGCAGTGCTAGTCCGAGACTAGCGGTCCTCGAGACCCAGTACTTC
>TRBV5-1|-|TRBJ2-1|-
CASSSGPADYNEQFF
TGCGCCAGCAGCTCCGGACCGGCTGACTACAATGAGCAGTTCTTC
>TRBV5-1|TRBD1|TRBJ2-4|few
CASSTQGDKNIQYF
TGCGCCAGCAGCACACAGGGGGACAAAAACATTCAGTACTTC
>TRBV20-1|TRBD1|TRBJ2-7|few
CSARGDRGYEQYF
TGCAGTGCTAGGGGGGACAGGGGCTACGAGCAGTACTTC
>TRBV11-3|-|TRBJ2-7|-
CASSSNVGTRSYEQYF
TGTGCCAGCAGCTCGAATGTGGGGACACGATCCTACGAGCAGTACTTC
>TRBV12-3/TRBV12-4|-|TRBJ2-1|-
CASSLRSGSYNEQFF
TGTGCCAGCAGTCTTAGGAGTGGGTCCTACAATGAGCAGTTCTTC
>TRBV12-3/TRBV12-4|TRBD1|TRBJ2-1|-
CASSSMNPSGQGAIDEQFF
TGTGCCAGCAGCTCTATGAACCCCTCGGGACAGGGTGCGATTGATGAGCAGTTCTTC
>TRBV5-1|TRBD1|TRBJ1-2|few
CASSGQDRGVYTF
TGCGCCAGCAGCGGGCAGGACAGGGGAGTCTACACCTTC
>TRBV12-3/TRBV12-4|TRBD1|TRBJ1-5|few
CASSWTGRNQPQHF
TGTGCCAGCAGTTGGACAGGTAGAAATCAGCCCCAGCATTTT
>TRBV12-3/TRBV12-4|TRBD2|TRBJ2-3|-
CASRLAGHTDTQYF
TGTGCCAGCAGACTAGCGGGACACACAGATACGCAGTATTTT
>TRBV10-3|-|TRBJ1-1|-
CAISESTANTEAFF
TGTGCCATCAGTGAGTCGACAGCGAACACTGAAGCTTTCTTT
>TRBV29-1|-|TRBJ2-1|-
CSGVPGQFF
TGCAGCGGGGTCCCCGGGCAGTTCTTC
>TRBV20-1|-|TRBJ2-1|-
CSARPGAEGEQFF
TGCAGTGCTAGACCGGGGGCTGAGGGTGAGCAGTTCTTC